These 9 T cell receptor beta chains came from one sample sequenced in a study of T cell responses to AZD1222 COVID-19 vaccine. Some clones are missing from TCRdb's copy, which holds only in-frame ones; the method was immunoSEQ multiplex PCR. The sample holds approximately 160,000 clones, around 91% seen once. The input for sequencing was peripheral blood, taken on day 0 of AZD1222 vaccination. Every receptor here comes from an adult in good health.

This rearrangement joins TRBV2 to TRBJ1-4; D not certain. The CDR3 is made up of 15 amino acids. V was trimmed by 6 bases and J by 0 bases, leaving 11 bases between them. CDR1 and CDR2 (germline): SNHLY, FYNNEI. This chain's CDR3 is CASRVGIATNEKLFF. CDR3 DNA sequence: TGTGCCAGCAGAGTGGGGATTGCAACTAATGAAAAACTGTTTTTT.

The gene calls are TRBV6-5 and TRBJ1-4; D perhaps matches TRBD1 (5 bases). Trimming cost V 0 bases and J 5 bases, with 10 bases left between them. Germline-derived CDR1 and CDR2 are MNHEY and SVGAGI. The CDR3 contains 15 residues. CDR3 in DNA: TGTGCCAGCAGTTACTCTGCAGGGCAGAATGAAAAACTGTTTTTT. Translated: CASSYSAGQNEKLFF.

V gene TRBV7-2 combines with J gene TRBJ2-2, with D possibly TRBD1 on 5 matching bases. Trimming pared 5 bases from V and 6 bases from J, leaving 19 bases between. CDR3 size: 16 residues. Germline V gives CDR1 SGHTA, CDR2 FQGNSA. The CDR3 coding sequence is TGTGCCAGCAGCCCAACAGGTGGTTTGGGCTCCGGGGAGCTGTTTTTT. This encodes CASSPTGGLGSGELFF.

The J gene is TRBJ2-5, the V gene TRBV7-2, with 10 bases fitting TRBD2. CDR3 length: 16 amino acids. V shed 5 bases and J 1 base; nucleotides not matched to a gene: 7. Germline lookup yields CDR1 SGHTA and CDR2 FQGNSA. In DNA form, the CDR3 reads TGTGCCAGCAGCCCACTGGGACTAGCGACCCAAGAGACCCAGTACTTC. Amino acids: CASSPLGLATQETQYF.

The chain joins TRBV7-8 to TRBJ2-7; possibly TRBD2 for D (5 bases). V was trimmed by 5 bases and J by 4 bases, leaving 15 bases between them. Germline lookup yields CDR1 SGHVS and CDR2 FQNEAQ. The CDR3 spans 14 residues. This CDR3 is CASSAGLLLYEQYF. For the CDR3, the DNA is TGTGCCAGCAGCGCGGGTCTGCTCCTTTACGAGCAGTACTTC.

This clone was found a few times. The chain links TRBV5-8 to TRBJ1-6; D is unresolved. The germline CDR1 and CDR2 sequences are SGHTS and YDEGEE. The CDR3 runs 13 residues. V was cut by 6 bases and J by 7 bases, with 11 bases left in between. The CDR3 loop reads CASTRLRNSPLHF. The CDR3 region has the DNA TGTGCCAGCACCCGACTGCGAAATTCACCCCTCCACTTT.

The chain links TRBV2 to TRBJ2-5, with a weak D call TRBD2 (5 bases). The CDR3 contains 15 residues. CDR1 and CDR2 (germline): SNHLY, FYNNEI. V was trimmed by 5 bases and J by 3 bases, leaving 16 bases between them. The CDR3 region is CASSTGSLVKETQYF. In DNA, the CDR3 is TGTGCCAGCAGTACGGGTTCACTAGTGAAAGAGACCCAGTACTTC.

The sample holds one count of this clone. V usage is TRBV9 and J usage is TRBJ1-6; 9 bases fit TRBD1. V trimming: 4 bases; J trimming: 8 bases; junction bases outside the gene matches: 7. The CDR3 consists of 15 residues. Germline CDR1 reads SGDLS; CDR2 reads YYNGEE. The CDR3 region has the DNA TGTGCCAGCAGCCTCGGGACAGGGCAGGATTCACCCCTCCACTTT. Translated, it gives CASSLGTGQDSPLHF.

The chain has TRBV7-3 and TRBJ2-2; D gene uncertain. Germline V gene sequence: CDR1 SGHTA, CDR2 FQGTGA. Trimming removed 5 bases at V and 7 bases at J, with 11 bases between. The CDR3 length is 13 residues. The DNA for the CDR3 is TGTGCCAGCAGCCCCTTAGATGTCGGGGAGCTGTTTTTT. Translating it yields CASSPLDVGELFF.